This TCR beta chain was sequenced in a study of T cell responses to AZD1222 COVID-19 vaccine. Study findings and constraints: There were mostly white British donors and more females than males, and clonal diversity was possibly underestimated. Spike-specific TCR breadth and depth grew following two AZD1222 doses. Among AZD1222 vaccinees, only five or six were seropositive at baseline. Sampled repertoires all dated from after the peak T cell response.

Remarks on this clone: Its matching antigen is unknown.

CDR3 length: 16 residues. Germline-derived CDR1 and CDR2 are MDHEN and SYDVKM. The trim removed 3 bases at V and 10 bases at J, leaving 8 bases unmatched. Produced via immunoSEQ multiplex PCR; TCRdb's table is partial and in-frame only. The top ten clones hold 12% to 15% of a sample with tens of thousands of clones, around 89% of them seen once. This TCR was sampled from an adult who received the AZD1222 COVID-19 vaccine. Material: peripheral blood, obtained 28 days after the second AZD1222 dose. The V call is TRBV28, the J call TRBJ1-6, with TRBD1 identical over 11 bases. This CDR3 is CASSFEGQGARSPLHF. The CDR3 DNA reads TGTGCCAGCAGTTTCGAAGGACAGGGGGCTCGGTCACCCCTCCACTTT.